This T cell receptor (beta chain) was identified in a study of shared clonotypes between healthy human individuals. Across the whole study: There were three CD4 naive, three CD4 memory, two CD8 naive and one CD8 memory plates per donor.

As concerns this clone: Its antigen is currently unknown. Other nucleotide sequences in the sample specify the same CDR3.

Per the study methods: ImmunoSEQ gave junction-only sequences without quality scores, so filtering differed. Some clones are missing from TCRdb's copy, which holds only in-frame ones; the method was immunoSEQ multiplex PCR. D and trimming come from the DNA, and the V and J calls and clone size come from that table. The sample includes approximately 2,000,000 clones, 85% to 95% of them seen just once. General study points: The study sampled only blood, and tissue repertoires likely differ. Across a handful of donors, naive CD4 shared around 5.3%, naive CD8 less than 4%, memory CD4 less than 2.5%, memory CD8 0.4% to 0.5%.

The clonotype originates from a man younger than 30 in good health. Some clones in this sample may be carry-over from other donors' samples. The sample taken for sequencing was naive CD4+ T cells from PBMCs. The subset denotes: CD45RA+ positively selected.

The DNA for the CDR3 is TGTGCCAGCAGCTCCAGGAGCTCCTACGAGCAGTACTTC. As protein: CASSSRSSYEQYF. The chain joins TRBV7-2 to TRBJ2-7; D gene uncertain. V shed 4 bases and J shed 0 bases, with 7 bases lying between them. CDR3 size: 13 residues. Germline V gene lookup returns CDR1 SGHTA and CDR2 FQGNSA.